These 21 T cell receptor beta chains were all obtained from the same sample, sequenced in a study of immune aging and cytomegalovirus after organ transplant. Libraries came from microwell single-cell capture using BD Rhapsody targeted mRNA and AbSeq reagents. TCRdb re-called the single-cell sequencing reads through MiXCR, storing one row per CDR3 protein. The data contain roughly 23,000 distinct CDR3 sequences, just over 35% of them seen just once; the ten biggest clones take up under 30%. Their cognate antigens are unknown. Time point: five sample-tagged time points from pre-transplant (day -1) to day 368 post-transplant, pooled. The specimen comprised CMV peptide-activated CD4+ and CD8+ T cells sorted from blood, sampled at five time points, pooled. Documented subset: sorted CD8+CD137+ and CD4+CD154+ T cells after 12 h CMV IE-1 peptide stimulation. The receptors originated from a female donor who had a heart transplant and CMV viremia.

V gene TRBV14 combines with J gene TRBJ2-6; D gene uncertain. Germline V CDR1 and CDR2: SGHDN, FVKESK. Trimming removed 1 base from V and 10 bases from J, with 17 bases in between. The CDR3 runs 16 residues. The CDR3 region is CASSQVGRGVGNVLTF. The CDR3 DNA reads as TGTGCCAGCAGCCAAGTGGGCCGCGGAGTGGGTAACGTCCTGACTTTC.

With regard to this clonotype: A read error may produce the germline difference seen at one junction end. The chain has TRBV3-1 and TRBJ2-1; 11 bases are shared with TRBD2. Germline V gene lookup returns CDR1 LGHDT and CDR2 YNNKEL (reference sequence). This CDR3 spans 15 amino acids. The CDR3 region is CASSQVLAGAGEQLF. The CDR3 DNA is TGTGCCAGCAGCCAAGTACTAGCGGGGGCTGGTGAGCAGCTCTTC.

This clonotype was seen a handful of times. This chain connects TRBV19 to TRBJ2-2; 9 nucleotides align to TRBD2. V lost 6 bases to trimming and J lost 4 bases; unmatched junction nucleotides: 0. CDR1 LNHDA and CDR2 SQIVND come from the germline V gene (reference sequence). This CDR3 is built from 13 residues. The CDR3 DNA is TGTGCCAGTAGGCGGGAGGGCACCGGGGAGCTGTTTTTT. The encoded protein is CASRREGTGELFF.

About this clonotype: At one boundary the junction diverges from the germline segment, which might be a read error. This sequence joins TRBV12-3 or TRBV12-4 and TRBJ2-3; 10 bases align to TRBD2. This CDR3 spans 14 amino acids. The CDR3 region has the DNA TGTGCCAGTAGCAAAGCGGGAGGGACAGATGCGCAGTATTTT. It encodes CASSKAGGTDAQYF.

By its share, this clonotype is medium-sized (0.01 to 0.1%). CDR3 region: CASSTGANQPQHF. In DNA form, the CDR3 reads TGTGCCAGCAGCACAGGGGCCAATCAGCCCCAGCATTTT. The chain has TRBV7-9 and TRBJ1-5, with 7 bases lining up with TRBD1. This CDR3 has 13 amino acids. Germline CDR1 is SEHNR and CDR2 is FQNEAQ (reference sequence). V dropped 5 bases and J dropped 3; count of bases not matched to a gene: 1.

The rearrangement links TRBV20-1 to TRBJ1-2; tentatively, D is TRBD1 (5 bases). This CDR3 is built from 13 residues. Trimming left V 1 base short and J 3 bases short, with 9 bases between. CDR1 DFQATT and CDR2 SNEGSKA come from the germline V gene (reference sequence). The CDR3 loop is CSARGAGYYGYTF. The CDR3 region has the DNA TGCAGTGCTAGAGGGGCAGGGTACTATGGCTACACCTTC.

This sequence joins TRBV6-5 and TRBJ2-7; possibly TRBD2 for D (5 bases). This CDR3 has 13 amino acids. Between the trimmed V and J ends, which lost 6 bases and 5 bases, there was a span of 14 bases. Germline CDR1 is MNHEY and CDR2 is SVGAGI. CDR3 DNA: TGTGCCAGCAGAACCGGAGGATACAACGAGCAGTACTTC. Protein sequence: CASRTGGYNEQYF.

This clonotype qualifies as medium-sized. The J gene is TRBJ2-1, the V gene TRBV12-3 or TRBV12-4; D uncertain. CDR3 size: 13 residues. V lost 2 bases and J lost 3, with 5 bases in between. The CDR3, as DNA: TGTGCCAGCAGTTTAATGCACTACAATGAGCAGTTCTTC. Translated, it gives CASSLMHYNEQFF.

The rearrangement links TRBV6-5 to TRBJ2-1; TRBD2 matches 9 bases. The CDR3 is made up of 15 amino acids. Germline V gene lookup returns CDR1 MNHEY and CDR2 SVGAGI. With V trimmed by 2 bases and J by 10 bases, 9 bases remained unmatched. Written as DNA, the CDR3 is TGTGCCAGCAGTTACCTTTTATCTGCGGGAGGGGAGCAGTTCTTC. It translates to CASSYLLSAGGEQFF.

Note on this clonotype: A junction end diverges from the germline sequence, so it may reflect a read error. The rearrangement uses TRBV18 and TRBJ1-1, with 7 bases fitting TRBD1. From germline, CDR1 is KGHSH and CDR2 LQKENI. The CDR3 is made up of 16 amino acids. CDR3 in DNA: TGTGCCAGCTCACCAACCCGGGGACAGCGGAACACTGAAGCTCTCTTT. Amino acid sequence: CASSPTRGQRNTEALF.

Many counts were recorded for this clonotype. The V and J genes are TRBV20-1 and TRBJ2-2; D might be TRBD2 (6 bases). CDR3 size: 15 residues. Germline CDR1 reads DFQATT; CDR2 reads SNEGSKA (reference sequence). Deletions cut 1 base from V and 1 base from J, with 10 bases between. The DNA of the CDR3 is TGCAGTGCTAGAGTAGCGGAGCGGAACACCGGGGAGCTGTTTTTT. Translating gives CSARVAERNTGELFF.

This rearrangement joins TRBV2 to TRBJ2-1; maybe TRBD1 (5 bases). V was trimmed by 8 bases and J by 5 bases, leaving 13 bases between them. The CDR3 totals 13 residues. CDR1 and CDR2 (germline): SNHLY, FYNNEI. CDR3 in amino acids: CASFKTADNEQFF. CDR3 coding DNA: TGTGCCAGCTTTAAGACAGCCGACAATGAGCAGTTCTTC.

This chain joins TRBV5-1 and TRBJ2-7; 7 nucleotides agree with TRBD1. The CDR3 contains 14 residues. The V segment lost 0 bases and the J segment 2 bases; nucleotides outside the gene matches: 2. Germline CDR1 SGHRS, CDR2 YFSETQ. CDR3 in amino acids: CASSLGQGAYEQYF. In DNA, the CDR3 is TGCGCCAGCAGCTTGGGCCAGGGGGCCTACGAGCAGTACTTC.

CDR3 nucleotides: TGTGCCAGCAGGGCGGGACAGGGGGACGAGCAGTACTTC. Translated: CASRAGQGDEQYF. The chain has TRBV12-3 or TRBV12-4 and TRBJ2-7, with 11 bases identical to TRBD1. V lost 6 bases and J lost 5; bases outside the gene matches: 3. CDR3 length: 13 amino acids.

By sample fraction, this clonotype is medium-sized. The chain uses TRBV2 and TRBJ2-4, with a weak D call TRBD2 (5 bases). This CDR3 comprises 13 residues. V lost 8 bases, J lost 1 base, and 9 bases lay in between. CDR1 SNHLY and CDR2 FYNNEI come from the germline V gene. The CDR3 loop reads CASGRVAKNIQYF. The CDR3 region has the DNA TGTGCCAGCGGGAGAGTTGCCAAAAACATTCAGTACTTC.

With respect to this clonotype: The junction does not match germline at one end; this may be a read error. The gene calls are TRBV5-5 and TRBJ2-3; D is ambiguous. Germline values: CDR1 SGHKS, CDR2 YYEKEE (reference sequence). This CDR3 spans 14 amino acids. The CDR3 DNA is TGCGCCAGCAGCGTAGTTAGGATGACAGATACGCAGTATTTT. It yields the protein CASSVVRMTDTQYF.

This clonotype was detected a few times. This CDR3 is CATSRRRDGVAKNIQYF. In DNA, the CDR3 is TGTGCCACCAGCAGACGGAGGGACGGTGTAGCCAAAAACATTCAGTACTTC. This chain connects TRBV15 to TRBJ2-4, with D possibly matching TRBD2 (6 bases). V was shortened by 2 bases and J by 0 bases, with 14 bases between the two germline ends. The CDR3 length is 17 residues. From germline, CDR1 is LNHNV and CDR2 YYDKDF (reference sequence).

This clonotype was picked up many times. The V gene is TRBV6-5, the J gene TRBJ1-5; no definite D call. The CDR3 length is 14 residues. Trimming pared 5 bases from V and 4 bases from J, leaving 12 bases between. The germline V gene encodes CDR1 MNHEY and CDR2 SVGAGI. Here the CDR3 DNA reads TGTGCCAGCAGTCCGGGCCCACCTAATCAGCCCCAGCATTTT. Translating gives CASSPGPPNQPQHF.

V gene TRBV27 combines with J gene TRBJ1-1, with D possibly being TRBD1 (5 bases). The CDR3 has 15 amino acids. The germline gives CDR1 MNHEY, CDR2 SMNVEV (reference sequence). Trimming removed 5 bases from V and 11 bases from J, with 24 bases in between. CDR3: CASSNRDLGNTGAFF. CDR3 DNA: TGTGCCAGCAGTAACCGGGACCTTGGGAACACTGGGGCTTTCTTT.

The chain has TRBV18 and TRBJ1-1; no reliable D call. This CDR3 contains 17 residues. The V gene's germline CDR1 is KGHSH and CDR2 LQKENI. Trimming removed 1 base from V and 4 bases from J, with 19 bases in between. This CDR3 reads CASSPQTLGTFSTEAFF. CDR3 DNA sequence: TGTGCCAGCTCACCACAAACCCTGGGCACCTTTTCCACTGAAGCTTTCTTT.

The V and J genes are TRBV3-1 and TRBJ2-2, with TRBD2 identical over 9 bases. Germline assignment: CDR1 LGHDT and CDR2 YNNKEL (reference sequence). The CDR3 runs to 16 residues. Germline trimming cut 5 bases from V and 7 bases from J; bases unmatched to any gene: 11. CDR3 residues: CASSSSGAPRGGELFF. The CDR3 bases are TGTGCCAGCAGCTCTAGCGGGGCGCCAAGGGGCGGGGAGCTGTTTTTT.